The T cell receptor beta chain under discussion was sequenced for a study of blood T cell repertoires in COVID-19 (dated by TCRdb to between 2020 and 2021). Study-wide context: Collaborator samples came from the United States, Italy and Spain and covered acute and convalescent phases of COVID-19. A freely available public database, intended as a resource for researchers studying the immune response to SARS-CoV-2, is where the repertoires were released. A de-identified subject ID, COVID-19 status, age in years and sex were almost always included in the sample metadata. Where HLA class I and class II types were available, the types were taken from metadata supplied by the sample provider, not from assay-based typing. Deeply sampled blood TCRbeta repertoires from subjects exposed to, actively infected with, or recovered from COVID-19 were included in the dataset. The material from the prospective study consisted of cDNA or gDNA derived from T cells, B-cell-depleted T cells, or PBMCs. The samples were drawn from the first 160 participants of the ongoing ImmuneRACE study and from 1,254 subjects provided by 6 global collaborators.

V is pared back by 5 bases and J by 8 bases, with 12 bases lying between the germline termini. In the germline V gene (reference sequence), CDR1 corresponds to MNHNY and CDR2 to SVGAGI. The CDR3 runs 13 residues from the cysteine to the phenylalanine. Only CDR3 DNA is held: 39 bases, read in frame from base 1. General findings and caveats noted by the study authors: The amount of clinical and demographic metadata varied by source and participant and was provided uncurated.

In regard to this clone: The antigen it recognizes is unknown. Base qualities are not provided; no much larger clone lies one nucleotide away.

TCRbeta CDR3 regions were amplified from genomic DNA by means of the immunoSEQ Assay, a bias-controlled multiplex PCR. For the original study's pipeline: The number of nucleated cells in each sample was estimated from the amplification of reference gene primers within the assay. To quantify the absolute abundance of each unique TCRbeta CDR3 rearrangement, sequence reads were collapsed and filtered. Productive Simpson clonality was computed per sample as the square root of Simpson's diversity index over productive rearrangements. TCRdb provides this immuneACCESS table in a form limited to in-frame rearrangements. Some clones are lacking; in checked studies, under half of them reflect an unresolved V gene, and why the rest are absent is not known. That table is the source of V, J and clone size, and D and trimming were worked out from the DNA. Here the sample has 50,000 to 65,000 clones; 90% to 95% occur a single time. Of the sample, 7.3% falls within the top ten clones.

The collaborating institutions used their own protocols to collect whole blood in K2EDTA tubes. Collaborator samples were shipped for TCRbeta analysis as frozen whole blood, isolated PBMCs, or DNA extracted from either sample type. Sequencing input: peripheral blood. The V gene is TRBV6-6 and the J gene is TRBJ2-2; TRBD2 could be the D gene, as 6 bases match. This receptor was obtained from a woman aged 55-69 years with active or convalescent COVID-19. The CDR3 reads CASSKRESGELFF. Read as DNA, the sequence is TGTGCCAGCAGTAAACGGGAGTCGGGGGAGCTGTTTTTT.